Listed below are T cell receptor beta chains from one sample, sequenced in a study of cytomegalovirus exposure and HLA in healthy donors. The protocol was immunoSEQ multiplex PCR, while the TCRdb copy is restricted to in-frame clones and leaves out a portion. The data hold roughly 220,000 clones, with more than 80% observed a single time. Sequencing was performed on PBMCs. These TCRs come from a man aged 30 to 45 in good health and CMV-seronegative. Each CDR3 is given with its conserved first and last residue. D genes are given only for firm matches. Expanded clones get a size class; other rows say once, few or many, or leave the size out.

abundance: NA; j_gene: TRBJ2-1; v_gene: TRBV28; d_gene: NA; CDR3aa: CASRKARNEQFF; CDR3nt: TGTGCCAGCAGGAAAGCGAGGAATGAGCAGTTCTTC
abundance: NA; j_gene: TRBJ1-2; v_gene: TRBV28; d_gene: TRBD1; CDR3aa: CASRLTGSGYTF; CDR3nt: TGTGCCAGCAGGTTGACAGGGAGCGGCTACACCTTC
abundance: NA; j_gene: TRBJ2-1; v_gene: TRBV5-1; d_gene: TRBD2; CDR3aa: CASSSLAGGLNEQFF; CDR3nt: TGCGCCAGCAGCTCCCTAGCGGGGGGGCTTAATGAGCAGTTCTTC
abundance: NA; j_gene: TRBJ2-7; v_gene: TRBV4-1; d_gene: TRBD1; CDR3aa: CASSQDPFRAQGALSYEQYF; CDR3nt: TGCGCCAGCAGCCAAGATCCCTTTAGGGCGCAGGGGGCATTATCCTACGAGCAGTACTTC
abundance: NA; j_gene: TRBJ2-2; v_gene: TRBV27; d_gene: NA; CDR3aa: CASSFYSTGELFF; CDR3nt: TGTGCCAGCAGTTTTTACAGCACCGGGGAGCTGTTTTTT
abundance: NA; j_gene: TRBJ2-7; v_gene: TRBV6-5; d_gene: TRBD1; CDR3aa: CASSSTGTGFNEQYF; CDR3nt: TGTGCCAGCAGTTCCACCGGGACAGGGTTTAACGAGCAGTACTTC
abundance: NA; j_gene: TRBJ2-1; v_gene: TRBV2; d_gene: NA; CDR3aa: CASKGQYSYNEQFF; CDR3nt: TGTGCCAGCAAAGGACAGTACTCCTACAATGAGCAGTTCTTC
abundance: NA; j_gene: TRBJ1-5; v_gene: TRBV28; d_gene: TRBD1; CDR3aa: CASSWGQINQPQHF; CDR3nt: TGTGCCAGCAGCTGGGGACAGATAAATCAGCCCCAGCATTTT
abundance: NA; j_gene: TRBJ1-1; v_gene: TRBV9; d_gene: TRBD1; CDR3aa: CASSVSSQGAGVEAFF; CDR3nt: TGTGCCAGCAGCGTCTCGTCCCAGGGGGCCGGGGTGGAAGCTTTCTTT
abundance: NA; j_gene: TRBJ2-3; v_gene: TRBV5-5; d_gene: TRBD1; CDR3aa: CASTDRGWEDTQYF; CDR3nt: TGTGCCAGCACGGACAGGGGGTGGGAGGATACGCAGTATTTT
abundance: NA; j_gene: TRBJ2-5; v_gene: TRBV28; d_gene: TRBD2; CDR3aa: CASSLGRGGTLQETQYF; CDR3nt: TGTGCCAGCAGTTTAGGGCGGGGGGGCACTCTACAAGAGACCCAGTACTTC
abundance: NA; j_gene: TRBJ1-2; v_gene: TRBV19; d_gene: TRBD1; CDR3aa: CASSMRPGQGAIGYTF; CDR3nt: TGTGCCAGTAGCATGCGCCCGGGACAGGGGGCAATTGGCTACACCTTC
abundance: few; j_gene: TRBJ1-5; v_gene: TRBV2; d_gene: NA; CDR3aa: CASSAGTPIDQHF; CDR3nt: TGTGCCAGCAGCGCCGGGACTCCGATCGACCAGCATTTT
abundance: NA; j_gene: TRBJ2-3; v_gene: TRBV5-4; d_gene: NA; CDR3aa: CASSRGTDTQYF; CDR3nt: TGTGCCAGCAGCCGGGGAACAGATACGCAGTATTTT
abundance: NA; j_gene: TRBJ1-1; v_gene: TRBV7-9; d_gene: TRBD1; CDR3aa: CASSDNRQGENTEAFF; CDR3nt: TGTGCCAGCAGCGACAATAGGCAGGGGGAAAACACTGAAGCTTTCTTT
abundance: NA; j_gene: TRBJ1-6; v_gene: TRBV5-1; d_gene: TRBD1; CDR3aa: CASRPGQGGSSSPLHF; CDR3nt: TGCGCCAGCAGGCCCGGACAGGGCGGTTCCAGTTCACCCCTCCACTTT
abundance: NA; j_gene: TRBJ2-7; v_gene: TRBV6-1; d_gene: NA; CDR3aa: CASSWGGDYEQYF; CDR3nt: TGTGCCAGCAGTTGGGGGGGCGACTACGAGCAGTACTTC
abundance: NA; j_gene: TRBJ1-2; v_gene: TRBV28; d_gene: TRBD1; CDR3aa: CASSFIGTGNGYTF; CDR3nt: TGTGCCAGCAGTTTCATCGGGACAGGGAATGGCTACACCTTC
abundance: NA; j_gene: TRBJ1-2; v_gene: TRBV10-2; d_gene: NA; CDR3aa: CATYSSARYGYTF; CDR3nt: TGCGCCACCTATTCATCAGCTAGGTATGGCTACACCTTC
abundance: NA; j_gene: TRBJ1-6; v_gene: TRBV19; d_gene: NA; CDR3aa: CASSISVGARNSPLHF; CDR3nt: TGTGCCAGTAGTATCTCTGTGGGGGCGCGGAATTCACCCCTCCACTTT
abundance: NA; j_gene: TRBJ1-1; v_gene: TRBV29-1; d_gene: NA; CDR3aa: CSVNAGNTEAFF; CDR3nt: TGCAGCGTAAACGCAGGGAACACTGAAGCTTTCTTT
abundance: NA; j_gene: TRBJ2-7; v_gene: TRBV6-1; d_gene: TRBD1; CDR3aa: CASSEVRWQGVEQYF; CDR3nt: TGTGCCAGCAGTGAAGTGCGATGGCAGGGGGTCGAGCAGTACTTC
abundance: NA; j_gene: TRBJ1-2; v_gene: TRBV7-3; d_gene: NA; CDR3aa: CASSLSGGESYTF; CDR3nt: TGTGCCAGCAGCCTATCGGGGGGCGAGAGCTACACCTTC
abundance: NA; j_gene: TRBJ2-2; v_gene: TRBV27; d_gene: TRBD1; CDR3aa: CASRTGGRAGELFF; CDR3nt: TGTGCCAGCAGGACAGGGGGCCGTGCCGGGGAGCTGTTTTTT
abundance: NA; j_gene: TRBJ2-2; v_gene: TRBV15; d_gene: TRBD2; CDR3aa: CASAGGKNTGELFF; CDR3nt: TGTGCCAGCGCGGGGGGAAAGAACACCGGGGAGCTGTTTTTT
abundance: few; j_gene: TRBJ2-3; v_gene: TRBV7-8; d_gene: TRBD2; CDR3aa: CASSQGSGGANTQYF; CDR3nt: TGTGCCAGCAGCCAGGGGAGCGGGGGGGCTAATACGCAGTATTTT
abundance: NA; j_gene: TRBJ1-4; v_gene: TRBV4-2; d_gene: NA; CDR3aa: CASSLNEGTNEKLFF; CDR3nt: TGTGCCAGCAGCCTCAATGAGGGTACTAATGAAAAACTGTTTTTT
abundance: NA; j_gene: TRBJ1-6; v_gene: TRBV28; d_gene: TRBD1; CDR3aa: CASSIGGTGDSPLHF; CDR3nt: TGTGCCAGCAGTATAGGGGGGACAGGGGATTCACCCCTCCACTTT
abundance: few; j_gene: TRBJ1-1; v_gene: TRBV18; d_gene: NA; CDR3aa: CASSPGQAEAFF; CDR3nt: TGTGCCAGCTCACCAGGGCAGGCTGAAGCTTTCTTT
abundance: NA; j_gene: TRBJ1-1; v_gene: TRBV4-1; d_gene: NA; CDR3aa: CASSQGRGEAFF; CDR3nt: TGCGCCAGCAGCCAAGGACGAGGTGAAGCTTTCTTT
abundance: NA; j_gene: TRBJ1-5; v_gene: TRBV27; d_gene: TRBD1; CDR3aa: CASSFRTGWSNQPQHF; CDR3nt: TGTGCCAGCAGTTTTCGGACAGGTTGGAGCAATCAGCCCCAGCATTTT
abundance: NA; j_gene: TRBJ2-7; v_gene: TRBV6-6; d_gene: NA; CDR3aa: CASSYSRDVGYEQYF; CDR3nt: TGTGCCAGCAGTTACTCGCGGGATGTCGGATACGAGCAGTACTTC
abundance: NA; j_gene: TRBJ2-5; v_gene: TRBV6-5; d_gene: NA; CDR3aa: CASSWTNQETQYF; CDR3nt: TGTGCCAGCAGTTGGACTAACCAAGAGACCCAGTACTTC
abundance: NA; j_gene: TRBJ1-1; v_gene: TRBV27; d_gene: NA; CDR3aa: CASSPGTRNTEAFF; CDR3nt: TGTGCCAGCAGTCCCGGGACAAGGAACACTGAAGCTTTCTTT
abundance: few; j_gene: TRBJ2-3; v_gene: TRBV5-1; d_gene: NA; CDR3aa: CASSLIGGRTGDTQYF; CDR3nt: TGCGCCAGCAGCTTGATCGGGGGCCGGACAGGAGATACGCAGTATTTT
abundance: NA; j_gene: TRBJ1-1; v_gene: TRBV28; d_gene: TRBD1; CDR3aa: CASSVQGDTEAFF; CDR3nt: TGTGCCAGCAGCGTACAGGGGGACACTGAAGCTTTCTTT
abundance: NA; j_gene: TRBJ2-1; v_gene: TRBV9; d_gene: TRBD1; CDR3aa: CASSVDRGQINNEQFF; CDR3nt: TGTGCCAGCAGCGTAGACAGGGGGCAAATTAACAATGAGCAGTTCTTC
abundance: NA; j_gene: TRBJ2-1; v_gene: TRBV4-1; d_gene: NA; CDR3aa: CASSQDTQAGQRAYNEQFF; CDR3nt: TGCGCCAGCAGCCAAGATACTCAGGCGGGACAGCGTGCCTACAATGAGCAGTTCTTC
abundance: few; j_gene: TRBJ1-1; v_gene: TRBV9; d_gene: NA; CDR3aa: CASSASLDSRMNTEAFF; CDR3nt: TGTGCCAGCAGCGCCTCGCTGGACAGCAGAATGAACACTGAAGCTTTCTTT
abundance: NA; j_gene: TRBJ2-1; v_gene: TRBV11-2; d_gene: TRBD2; CDR3aa: CASSSPRGRTSEQFF; CDR3nt: TGTGCCAGCAGCTCTCCGCGGGGGAGAACCTCCGAGCAGTTCTTC
abundance: NA; j_gene: TRBJ1-2; v_gene: TRBV6-5; d_gene: TRBD1; CDR3aa: CASSYSGDRGGYTF; CDR3nt: TGTGCCAGCAGTTACTCGGGGGACAGGGGCGGCTACACCTTC
abundance: NA; j_gene: TRBJ2-1; v_gene: TRBV5-6; d_gene: TRBD1; CDR3aa: CASSSWTGGEAMNEQFF; CDR3nt: TGTGCCAGCAGCTCCTGGACAGGGGGAGAGGCAATGAATGAGCAGTTCTTC
abundance: NA; j_gene: TRBJ1-4; v_gene: TRBV27; d_gene: NA; CDR3aa: CASSLRPGRDGEKLFF; CDR3nt: TGTGCCAGCAGTTTGAGGCCGGGGCGGGACGGAGAAAAACTGTTTTTT
abundance: NA; j_gene: TRBJ2-2; v_gene: TRBV9; d_gene: TRBD2; CDR3aa: CASSVTSGGVGAGELFF; CDR3nt: TGTGCCAGCAGCGTAACTAGCGGGGGGGTTGGGGCCGGGGAGCTGTTTTTT
abundance: NA; j_gene: TRBJ2-4; v_gene: TRBV19; d_gene: TRBD1; CDR3aa: CATKDRVDIQYF; CDR3nt: TGTGCCACCAAGGACAGGGTTGACATTCAGTACTTC
abundance: NA; j_gene: TRBJ2-7; v_gene: TRBV15; d_gene: TRBD1; CDR3aa: CATSARDSYEQYF; CDR3nt: TGTGCCACCAGCGCTAGGGACAGCTACGAGCAGTACTTC